This record looks at one T cell receptor beta chain sequence and its context. This sample is part of a study of blood T cell repertoires in COVID-19. Study-wide context: PBMCs, B-cell-depleted T cells, or T cells provided the cDNA or gDNA that made up the material.

The CDR3 consists of 16 residues. Germline V CDR1 and CDR2: SGHTA, FQGNSA. V lost 5 bases and J lost 1; bases outside the gene matches: 7. Authors' processing steps: By means of reference gene primer amplification, nucleated cell counts were estimated. Using immunoSEQ multiplex PCR, the repertoire was profiled, and TCRdb retains in-frame clones only, with some absent. V, J and clone size are taken as reported in that table, and D and trimming were inferred from the DNA itself. Of 150,000 or so clones listed, more than 80% were seen once; the top ten hold around 4.5%. Clinical history reported by participants formed the basis on which cohorts were assigned. Cohort 3 recovery required two negative PCRs, clearance, or symptom resolution.

Sequenced material: PBMCs or T cells enriched from blood (not recorded which). The V and J genes are TRBV7-2 and TRBJ1-3, with TRBD1 matching over 8 bases. The TCR comes from a middle-aged man who had recovered from COVID-19. The CDR3 DNA follows: TGTGCCAGCAGCCCAGGGGGCGCCTGGTCTGGAAACACCATATATTTT. Translated, it gives CASSPGGAWSGNTIYF.